Listed here is a single TCR beta chain. The data are from a study of blood T cell repertoires in COVID-19. Study at large: The cDNA or gDNA used as material had been derived from T cells, B-cell-depleted T cells, or PBMCs.

Losses at the gene ends were 4 bases for V and 7 bases for J; bases not matched to a gene: 7. The V gene's germline CDR1 is SGHAT and CDR2 FQNNGV. The CDR3 consists of 16 residues. The data were produced by immunoSEQ multiplex PCR, yet TCRdb's version contains in-frame clones alone and is incomplete. This sample carries 200,000 to 300,000 clones, 87% of them seen once, and the ten largest clones take approximately 7.6%. The TCR was taken from a man between 60 and 70 years old who had recovered from COVID-19. The sample was peripheral blood. The rearrangement joins TRBV11-2 to TRBJ1-4; 12 bases are a match to TRBD1. The CDR3, as DNA: TGTGCCAGCAGCTCCGGGACAGGGGGCTTCGGTGAAAAACTGTTTTTT. Amino acids: CASSSGTGGFGEKLFF.